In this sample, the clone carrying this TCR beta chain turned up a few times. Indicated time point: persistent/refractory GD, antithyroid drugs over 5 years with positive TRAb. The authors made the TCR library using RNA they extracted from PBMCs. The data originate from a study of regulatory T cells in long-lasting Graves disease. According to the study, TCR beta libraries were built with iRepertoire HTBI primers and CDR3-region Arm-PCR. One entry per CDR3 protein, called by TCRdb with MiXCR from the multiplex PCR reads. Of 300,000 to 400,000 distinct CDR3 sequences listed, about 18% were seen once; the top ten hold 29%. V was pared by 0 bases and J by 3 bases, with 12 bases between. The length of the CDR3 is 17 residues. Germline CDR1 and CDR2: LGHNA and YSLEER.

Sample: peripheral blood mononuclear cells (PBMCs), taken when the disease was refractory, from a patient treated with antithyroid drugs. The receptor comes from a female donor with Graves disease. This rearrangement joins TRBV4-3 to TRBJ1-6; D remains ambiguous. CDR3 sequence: CASSQDLPVRYNSPLHF. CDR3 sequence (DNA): TGCGCCAGCAGCCAAGATCTCCCAGTCCGCTATAATTCACCCCTCCACTTT.